This T cell receptor (beta chain) stems from a study of siplizumab effects on memory and regulatory T cells. Broader study findings: Siplizumab gave mappable alloreactive CD4+ clones an average Treg-derived fraction of nearly 70%, against roughly 29% in controls. Unstimulated subsets were the mapping target of only a minor fraction of alloreactive clones. Alloreactive sequences tracing back to unstimulated CD4+ memory cells fell significantly with siplizumab.

Remarks on this clone: Its target is not known.

V lost 5 bases and J 1 base, leaving 12 bases between the germline ends. The CDR3 runs 15 residues. Per germline, CDR1 MDHEN and CDR2 SYDVKM. Assays covered some 98,000 TCR templates per sample. Sequencing was performed with immunoSEQ multiplex PCR; in TCRdb, only in-frame clones are kept and a portion is missing. Of roughly 100,000 clones in the sample, roughly 90% were seen once. Sequenced: CD4+ T cells sorted from blood. This chain links TRBV28 with TRBJ1-5; D not resolved. This receptor was obtained from a human donor in good health. The CDR3 DNA follows: TGTGCCAGCAGTCCGGGAGGGCCGAGCAATCAGCCCCAGCATTTT. As protein: CASSPGGPSNQPQHF. Combining the CDR3 with reference TRBV28 and TRBJ1-5 gives the whole variable domain DVKVTQSSRYLVKRTGEKVFLECVQDMDHENMFWYRQDPGLGLRLIYFSYDVKMKEKGDIPEGYSVSREKKERFSLILESASTNQTSMYLCASSPGGPSNQPQHFGDGTRLSIL.